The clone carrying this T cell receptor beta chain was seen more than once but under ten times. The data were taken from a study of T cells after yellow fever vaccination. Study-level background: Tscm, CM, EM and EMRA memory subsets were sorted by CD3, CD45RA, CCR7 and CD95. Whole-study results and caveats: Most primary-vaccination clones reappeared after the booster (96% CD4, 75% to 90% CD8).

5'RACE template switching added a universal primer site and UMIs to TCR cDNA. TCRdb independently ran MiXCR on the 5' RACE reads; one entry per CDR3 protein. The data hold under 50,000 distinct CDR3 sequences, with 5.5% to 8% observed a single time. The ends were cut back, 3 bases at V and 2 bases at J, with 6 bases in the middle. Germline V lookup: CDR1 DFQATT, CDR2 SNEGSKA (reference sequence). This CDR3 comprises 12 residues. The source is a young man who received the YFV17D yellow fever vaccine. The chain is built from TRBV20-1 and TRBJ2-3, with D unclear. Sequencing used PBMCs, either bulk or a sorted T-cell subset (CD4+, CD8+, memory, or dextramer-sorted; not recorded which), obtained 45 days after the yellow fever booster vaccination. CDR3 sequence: CSASTDTDTQYF. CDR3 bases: TGCAGTGCTAGTACAGACACAGATACGCAGTATTTT.